One and the same sample provided the 32 T cell receptor beta chains below, sequenced in a study of regulatory T cells in long-lasting Graves disease. Sequencing libraries for TCR beta were prepared with iRepertoire HTBI primers and Arm-PCR of CDR3 regions. TCRdb ran MiXCR on the multiplex PCR reads and lists one entry per CDR3 protein. The sample gives hundreds of thousands of distinct CDR3 sequences, around a fifth of which show up once; 14% is in the top ten. Documented time point: persistent/refractory GD, antithyroid drugs over 5 years with positive TRAb. Extracted RNA from PBMCs served as the source of the TCR library. Sample: peripheral blood mononuclear cells (PBMCs), taken when the disease was refractory, from a patient treated with antithyroid drugs. All receptors derive from a female donor with Graves disease.

The rearrangement links TRBV6-2 or TRBV6-3 to TRBJ2-7; no clear D gene. Deletions cut 4 bases from V and 3 bases from J, with 13 bases between. The CDR3 runs to 14 residues. The germline gives CDR1 MNHEY, CDR2 SVGEGT. CDR3 residues: CASSFVQYGYEQYF. The CDR3 bases are TGTGCCAGCAGTTTCGTTCAGTACGGCTACGAGCAGTACTTC.

This chain uses TRBV4-1 with TRBJ1-1, with D tentatively TRBD1 (6 bases). Germline-derived CDR1 and CDR2 are MGHRA and YSYEKL. Trimming stripped 0 bases from V and 5 bases from J, with 7 bases between. The CDR3 sequence is 13 residues long. The CDR3 DNA is TGCGCCAGCAGCCAAGAACAGGGTACTGAAGCTTTCTTT. It is translated as CASSQEQGTEAFF.

Ten or more counts support this clonotype. The chain recombines TRBV2 with TRBJ1-1, with 8 bases lining up with TRBD1. Germline V gene data show CDR1 as SNHLY and CDR2 as FYNNEI. The CDR3 contains 15 residues. Trimming at V came to 3 bases and at J to 5 bases, leaving 8 bases not matched to a gene. CDR3 nucleotide sequence: TGTGCCAGCAGTGAGCGGCAGGGGGCATGGACTGAAGCTTTCTTT. Translating it yields CASSERQGAWTEAFF.

The J gene is TRBJ2-3, the V gene TRBV18; weak D call: TRBD2 (5 bases). The CDR3 has 13 residues. Trimming stripped 3 bases from V and 6 bases from J, with 10 bases between. CDR1 is KGHSH and CDR2 is LQKENI in the germline V gene. The CDR3 protein is CASSPPPGDTQYF. The DNA for the CDR3 is TGTGCCAGCTCACCCCCCCCGGGGGATACGCAGTATTTT.

The genes are TRBV5-6 and TRBJ2-7; 10 nucleotides match TRBD1. Germline CDR1 reads SGHDT; CDR2 reads YYEEEE. Losses at the gene ends were 1 base for V and 1 base for J; bases not matched to a gene: 8. This CDR3 comprises 17 residues. CDR3 protein: CASSLIVGDRGSYEQYF. The DNA for the CDR3 is TGTGCCAGCAGCTTGATTGTTGGGGACAGGGGATCCTACGAGCAGTACTTC.

This clonotype was seen only once. A far larger clone is off by one base, so a read error is likely. The chain combines TRBV28 with TRBJ2-5; TRBD2 matches at 10 bases. TRBJ2-7 explains the end of the DNA better; the J call may be wrong. Germline CDR1 is MDHEN and CDR2 is SYDVKM. The CDR3 totals 19 residues. CDR3 residues: CASSPGTSVRTHLQYEQYF. DNA for the CDR3: TGTGCCAGCAGTCCCGGGACTAGCGTGCGTACCCACCTACAATACGAGCAGTACTTC.

This clonotype was detected only a few times. The chain uses TRBV6-2 or TRBV6-3 and TRBJ2-1, with 9 positions matching TRBD2. The germline V gene encodes CDR1 MNHEY and CDR2 SVGEGT. Trimming removed 1 base from V and 5 bases from J; junction bases left unmatched: 6. The CDR3 is made up of 16 amino acids. The CDR3 sequence is CASSYYSGSSHNEQFF. The CDR3 coding sequence is TGTGCCAGCAGTTACTATAGCGGGAGTTCCCACAATGAGCAGTTCTTC.

Ten or more counts support this clonotype. The chain links TRBV7-9 to TRBJ2-7; the D gene is possibly TRBD1 (5 bases). This CDR3 comprises 11 residues. V shed 5 bases and J shed 7 bases, with 9 bases lying between them. Germline CDR1 reads SEHNR; CDR2 reads FQNEAQ (reference sequence). CDR3 in amino acids: CASSLTGEQYF. The CDR3, as DNA: TGTGCCAGCAGCCTCACAGGAGAGCAGTACTTC.

This chain uses TRBV7-6 with TRBJ2-1; tentatively, D is TRBD2 (6 bases). V shed 5 bases and J shed 10 bases, with 21 bases lying between them. Germline CDR1 is SGHVS and CDR2 is FNYEAQ. The CDR3 spans 15 residues. Written as DNA, the CDR3 is TGTGCCAGCAGCCCCCGAAGCACGCGGGACGAAGAGCAGTTCTTC. This encodes CASSPRSTRDEEQFF. Full variable domain (missing parts from reference TRBV7-6 and TRBJ2-1): GAGVSQSPRYKVTKRGQDVALRCDPISGHVSLYWYRQALGQGPEFLTYFNYEAQQDKSGLPNDRFSAERPEGSISTLTIQRTEQRDSAMYRCASSPRSTRDEEQFFGPGTRLTVL.

CDR3 sequence reads: CASSKRTGVAAEAFF. CDR3 nucleotides: TGTGCCAGTAGCAAGAGAACGGGGGTTGCGGCTGAAGCTTTCTTT. The chain uses TRBV19 and TRBJ1-1; possibly TRBD1 for D (5 bases). Germline lookup yields CDR1 LNHDA and CDR2 SQIVND (reference sequence). V lost 6 bases and J lost 6, with 20 bases in between. The CDR3 runs to 15 residues. The full variable domain, in which reference TRBV19 and TRBJ1-1 provide the parts outside the CDR3, is DGGITQSPKYLFRKEGQNVTLSCEQNLNHDAMYWYRQDPGQGLRLIYYSQIVNDFQKGDIAEGYSVSREKKESFPLTVTSAQKNPTAFYLCASSKRTGVAAEAFFGQGTRLTVV.

A few counts support this clonotype. It may be a read error: a sequence one base away is much more abundant. No conserved phenylalanine or tryptophan is present at the end of the CDR3, so a read error is the likely explanation. The V gene is TRBV20-1, the J gene TRBJ2-7, with TRBD1 as a possible D gene (6 bases). Between the trimmed V and J ends, which lost 0 bases and 0 bases, there was a span of 12 bases. Germline assignment: CDR1 DFQATT and CDR2 SNEGSKA (reference sequence). The CDR3 is 15 residues long. The CDR3 DNA is TGCAGTGCTAGAGATAGCAGGGGACACTCCTACGAGCAGTACCTC. This codes for CSARDSRGHSYEQYL.

This rearrangement joins TRBV15 to TRBJ2-1; TRBD2 matches at 10 bases. CDR1 and CDR2 (germline): LNHNV, YYDKDF (reference sequence). The CDR3 is 17 amino acids. Trimming took 0 bases from V and 4 from J; bases not matched to a gene: 6. The CDR3 DNA reads TGTGCCACCAGCAGAGATCGCTTAGCGGGGGGATACAATGAGCAGTTCTTC. Protein product: CATSRDRLAGGYNEQFF.

The CDR3 region is CASSPLAGVLTGELFF. DNA of the CDR3: TGTGCCAGCAGCCCACTAGCGGGAGTCTTAACCGGGGAGCTGTTTTTT. This chain joins TRBV11-2 and TRBJ2-2, with 11 bases aligning to TRBD2. With V trimmed by 5 bases and J by 5 bases, 7 bases remained unmatched. In germline, CDR1 is SGHAT, CDR2 FQNNGV. The CDR3 extends over 16 amino acids.

This clonotype was detected many times. V usage is TRBV7-8 and J usage is TRBJ2-5; D gene ambiguous. V was clipped by 3 bases and J by 0 bases, with 8 bases between them. CDR1 is SGHVS, CDR2 FQNEAQ, per germline. The CDR3 covers 14 residues. The CDR3 region is CASSFRADQETQYF. In nucleotides, the CDR3 is TGTGCCAGCAGCTTTAGGGCGGACCAAGAGACCCAGTACTTC.

This chain uses TRBV11-2 with TRBJ2-7, with 16 bases aligning to TRBD2. There are 17 residues in the CDR3. Trimming at V came to 5 bases and at J to 0 bases, leaving 4 bases not matched to a gene. Germline CDR1 is SGHAT and CDR2 is FQNNGV. CDR3 bases: TGTGCCAGCAGCCCGGGACTAGCGGGAGGGAGCTCCTACGAGCAGTACTTC. The encoded protein is CASSPGLAGGSSYEQYF.

This clonotype has at least ten counts. The chain joins TRBV6-1 to TRBJ2-6; D is ambiguous. V lost 6 bases, J lost 0 bases, and 18 bases lay in between. The CDR3 extends over 18 amino acids. From germline, CDR1 is MNHNS and CDR2 SASEGT. CDR3 nucleotide sequence: TGTGCCAGCAGCTCAGGCGTGGTAGCAAACTCTGGGGCCAACGTCCTGACTTTC. Protein: CASSSGVVANSGANVLTF.

This chain uses TRBV4-1 with TRBJ1-6, with 7 bases that match TRBD1. Germline V gene lookup returns CDR1 MGHRA and CDR2 YSYEKL. With V trimmed by 4 bases and J by 0 bases, 9 bases remained unmatched. This CDR3 has 18 residues. In nucleotides, the CDR3 is TGCGCCAGCAGCCTCCGGGACAGCTTAAGCTCCTATAATTCACCCCTCCACTTT. Protein sequence: CASSLRDSLSSYNSPLHF.

In this sample, this clonotype turned up many times. The gene calls are TRBV25-1 and TRBJ2-7; D not resolved. The germline V gene encodes CDR1 MGHDK and CDR2 SYGVNS. Trimming removed 3 bases at V and 2 bases at J, with 11 bases between. This CDR3 has 14 amino acids. CDR3 coding DNA: TGTGCCAGCAGTGAGGCAGGCGATACCTACGAGCAGTACTTC. It codes for CASSEAGDTYEQYF.

Regarding this clonotype: This is likely an artifact of a read error, given a far larger clone one base away. This chain uses TRBV11-2 with TRBJ2-7; 8 nucleotides match TRBD1. The CDR3 loop spans 14 amino acids. Germline V gene lookup returns CDR1 SGHAT and CDR2 FQNNGV. This CDR3 reads CACSQQTGAYEQYF. DNA for the CDR3: TGTGCCTGCAGTCAACAGACAGGGGCCTACGAGCAGTACTTC.

This clonotype was counted between two and nine times. The rearrangement uses TRBV6-1 and TRBJ1-4, with D possibly being TRBD1 (6 bases). The CDR3 is 15 residues long. Looked up from germline, CDR1 is MNHNS and CDR2 is SASEGT. Trimming took 5 bases from V and 4 from J, leaving 14 bases between them. The CDR3 nucleotides read TGTGCCAGCAGTACCCAGGGGAGCAGTAATGAAAAACTGTTTTTT. This encodes CASSTQGSSNEKLFF.

The J gene is TRBJ1-3, the V gene TRBV6-1; D is ambiguous. Germline V gene sequence: CDR1 MNHNS, CDR2 SASEGT. The CDR3 is made up of 14 amino acids. V lost 10 bases and J lost 2, with 15 bases in between. The CDR3 region is CATLPVFAGNTIYF. DNA of the CDR3: TGTGCCACCCTACCCGTGTTTGCTGGAAACACCATATATTTT.

The J gene is TRBJ2-5, the V gene TRBV30; D gene unclear. V was pared by 4 bases and J by 2 bases, with 17 bases between. Germline CDR1 GTSNPN, CDR2 SVGIG (reference sequence). The CDR3 extends over 15 amino acids. CDR3 region: CAWTQLGVVQETQYF. CDR3 in DNA: TGTGCCTGGACCCAGTTGGGCGTTGTACAAGAGACCCAGTACTTC.

This chain links TRBV5-1 with TRBJ2-7; 7 bases align to TRBD2. Germline CDR1 is SGHRS and CDR2 is YFSETQ. The length of the CDR3 is 15 residues. Trimming took 4 bases from V and 5 from J; bases not matched to a gene: 12. The CDR3 sequence: CASSVGLEDPNEQYF. The CDR3 region has the DNA TGCGCCAGCAGCGTAGGACTAGAGGACCCTAACGAGCAGTACTTC.

This clonotype has just a few counts. The genes are TRBV29-1 and TRBJ2-7; 7 nucleotides match TRBD1. The length of the CDR3 is 14 residues. CDR1 and CDR2 from the germline V gene are SQVTM and ANQGSEA. The V and J ends lost 2 bases and 1 base, in that order; junction bases with no gene match: 5. The CDR3 sequence: CSVEPGTESYEQYF. CDR3 coding DNA: TGCAGCGTTGAACCTGGGACAGAATCCTACGAGCAGTACTTC.

About this clonotype itself: A much bigger clone sits one base away, suggesting this may be a read error. This chain uses TRBV6-2 or TRBV6-3 with TRBJ2-4; D might be TRBD2 (5 bases). The V end lost 5 bases, the J end lost 7 bases, and 15 bases lay between the germline ends. Germline V gene data show CDR1 as MNHEY and CDR2 as SVGEGT. The CDR3 covers 14 residues. The CDR3 is CASSQPSHGNIQYF. DNA of the CDR3: TGTGCCAGCAGTCAACCTAGCCATGGGAACATTCAGTACTTC.

This clonotype was detected many times. The V and J genes are TRBV28 and TRBJ1-2; tentative D call: TRBD1 (6 bases). The germline V and J ends were trimmed by 4 bases and 3 bases, with 12 bases remaining between them. The CDR3 sequence is 14 residues long. The germline V gene encodes CDR1 MDHEN and CDR2 SYDVKM. CDR3 nucleotide sequence: TGTGCCAGCAGTTCTCAGGACAGTTACTATGGCTACACCTTC. This codes for CASSSQDSYYGYTF.

V usage is TRBV7-9 and J usage is TRBJ2-1; D unresolved. The V gene's germline CDR1 is SEHNR and CDR2 FQNEAQ (reference sequence). The CDR3 is 14 amino acids. V shed 5 bases and J shed 0 bases, with 8 bases lying between them. For the CDR3, the DNA is TGTGCCAGCAGCCGGTGGAGCTCCTACAATGAGCAGTTCTTC. Translated, it gives CASSRWSSYNEQFF.

This clonotype has more than one count but fewer than ten. The gene calls are TRBV7-9 and TRBJ1-2, with D unclear. There are 15 residues in the CDR3. The germline gives CDR1 SEHNR, CDR2 FQNEAQ (reference sequence). V was trimmed by 5 bases and J by 5 bases, leaving 18 bases between them. CDR3 nucleotides: TGTGCCAGCAGCCCAAGTGCGGGGTCGGGATATGGCTACACCTTC. Protein: CASSPSAGSGYGYTF.

This clonotype was seen more than once but under ten times. The V gene is TRBV6-1, the J gene TRBJ2-2, with 7 bases identical to TRBD2. CDR3 length equals 16 residues. Germline CDR1 is MNHNS and CDR2 is SASEGT. V trimming: 7 bases; J trimming: 1 base; junction bases outside the gene matches: 9. The CDR3 DNA reads TGTGCCAGCACCTACGCTGGGACTAAGAACACCGGGGAGCTGTTTTTT. This codes for CASTYAGTKNTGELFF.

As for this clonotype: This may be a read error, as it is one base from a much larger clone. This rearrangement joins TRBV7-2 to TRBJ2-5; no clear D gene. This CDR3 has 13 amino acids. The germline CDR1 and CDR2 sequences are SGHTA and FQGNSA. DNA of the CDR3: TGTGCCAGCAGTCCCGGTCGAGAGGAGACCCAGTGCTTC. Its protein product is CASSPGREETQCF.

As concerns this clonotype: This sequence may be a read error, since a much larger clone differs from it by one base. The rearrangement joins TRBV6-9 to TRBJ2-5; the D call may be TRBD1 or TRBD2 (5 bases each). There are 15 residues in the CDR3. The V and J ends lost 3 bases and 5 bases respectively, with 16 bases between them. Germline CDR1 and CDR2: MNHGY and SVAAGI. The CDR3 here is CASSYPTTGGETQYF. The CDR3 DNA is TGTGCCAGCAGTTACCCGACTACAGGAGGCGAGACCCAGTACTTC.

In its sample, this clonotype was seen many times. The chain links TRBV7-9 to TRBJ2-5, with 14 bases matching TRBD2. Per germline, CDR1 SEHNR and CDR2 FQNEAQ (reference sequence). After removal of 5 bases from V and 3 bases from J, the junction contained 5 bases not matched to a gene. The CDR3 totals 16 residues. The DNA of the CDR3 is TGTGCCAGCAGCCCGAGGACTAGCGGGAGGAAAGAGACCCAGTACTTC. This sequence encodes CASSPRTSGRKETQYF.